This entry describes one TCR beta chain. The entry originates in a study of PD-L1 blockade in urothelial cancer. Study details: Atezolizumab at 1,200 mg intravenously every 3 weeks was started by patients in 2014. Male sex and bladder-origin urothelial cancer characterized about 90% of the roughly 30 patients. Blood-derived samples held a median around 140,000 T cells.

The data were produced by immunoSEQ multiplex PCR, yet TCRdb's version contains in-frame clones alone and is incomplete. The sample yields under 120,000 clones, 70% to 85% seen once. Each patient gave between 1 and 8 samples of peripheral blood mononuclear cells, which were collected pretreatment and during treatment. Between the trimmed V and J ends, which lost 3 bases and 1 base, there was a span of 18 bases. Per the germline V gene, CDR1 is MNHEY and CDR2 is SMNVEV (reference sequence). The CDR3 loop spans 17 amino acids. The TCR originated in a man in his fifties or sixties with urothelial cancer. Here the sequenced sample was PBMCs, taken around atezolizumab (anti-PD-L1) treatment. This rearrangement joins TRBV27 to TRBJ1-1; perhaps TRBD1 as D (5 bases). In DNA form, the CDR3 reads TGTGCCAGCAGTTTGGGCAGGCCGTGGAGGGGGAACACTGAAGCTTTCTTT. It codes for CASSLGRPWRGNTEAFF.